Shown below are 5 T cell receptor beta chains from a single sample sequenced in a study of metastatic and nonmetastatic thyroid tumors. MiXCR was used by TCRdb to re-call the PCR reads. The sample has more than 25,000 clones; roughly 26% are singletons. Ahead of thyroid surgery, no patient had received treatment of any kind. The sequenced sample was blood. The source of these receptors is a female donor with papillary thyroid cancer or a benign thyroid nodule (not recorded which). Some clones in this sample may be carry-over from other donors' samples.

This clone was picked up a small number of times. The chain has TRBV27 and TRBJ2-7; 15 bases fit TRBD2. Germline CDR1 reads MNHEY; CDR2 reads SMNVEV (reference sequence). The CDR3 extends over 16 amino acids. V dropped 5 bases and J dropped 3; count of bases not matched to a gene: 5. For the CDR3, the DNA is TGTGCCAGCAGTCCGAGGACTAGCGGGAGGGTCTACGAGCAGTACTTC. It translates to CASSPRTSGRVYEQYF.

This clone is medium-sized in the sample. The chain has TRBV5-1 and TRBJ1-1; 7 bases agree with TRBD1. The ends lost 2 bases at V and 1 base at J; junction bases unmatched: 5. The germline CDR1 and CDR2 sequences are SGHRS and YFSETQ. The CDR3 extends over 15 amino acids. For the CDR3, the DNA is TGCGCCAGCAGCTTACGACAGGGACCGAACACTGAAGCTTTCTTT. Residues: CASSLRQGPNTEAFF.

The J gene is TRBJ1-4, the V gene TRBV20-1; D unresolved. The CDR3 contains 14 residues. Germline V gene sequence: CDR1 DFQATT, CDR2 SNEGSKA (reference sequence). V was clipped by 4 bases and J by 0 bases, with 9 bases between them. In DNA, the CDR3 is TGCAGTGCTAACAGCGCCTCAACTAATGAAAAACTGTTTTTT. This codes for CSANSASTNEKLFF.

This clone has a handful of counts. The chain uses TRBV6-1 and TRBJ2-7; 7 bases fit TRBD1. The CDR3 length is 17 residues. Trimming at V came to 1 base and at J to 3 bases, leaving 12 bases not matched to a gene. Germline V lookup: CDR1 MNHNS, CDR2 SASEGT. CDR3 in amino acids: CASSEESPGQPFYEQYF. DNA for the CDR3: TGTGCCAGCAGTGAAGAGTCCCCGGGACAGCCATTCTACGAGCAGTACTTC.

This clone was recorded many times. The V and J genes are TRBV4-1 and TRBJ2-1; 7 nucleotides agree with TRBD2. Trimming cost V 0 bases and J 8 bases; bases outside gene matches: 7. The length of the CDR3 is 15 residues. Germline values: CDR1 MGHRA, CDR2 YSYEKL. This chain's CDR3 is CASSQDGSGLDEQFF. CDR3 bases: TGCGCCAGCAGCCAAGATGGTAGCGGGCTGGATGAGCAGTTCTTC.